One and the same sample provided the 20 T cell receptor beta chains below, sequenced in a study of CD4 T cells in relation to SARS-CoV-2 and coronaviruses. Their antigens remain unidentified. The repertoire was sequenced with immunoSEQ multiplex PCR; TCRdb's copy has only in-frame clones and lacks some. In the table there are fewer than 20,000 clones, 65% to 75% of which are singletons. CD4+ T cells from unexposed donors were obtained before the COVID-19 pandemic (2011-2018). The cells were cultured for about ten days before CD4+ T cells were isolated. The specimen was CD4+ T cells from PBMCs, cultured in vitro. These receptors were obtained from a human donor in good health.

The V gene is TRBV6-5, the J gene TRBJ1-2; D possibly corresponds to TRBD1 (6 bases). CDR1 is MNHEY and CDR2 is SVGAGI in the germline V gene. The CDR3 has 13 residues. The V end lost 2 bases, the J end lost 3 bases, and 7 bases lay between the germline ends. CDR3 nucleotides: TGTGCCAGCAGTTACAAGGGGGACTATGGCTACACCTTC. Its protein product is CASSYKGDYGYTF.

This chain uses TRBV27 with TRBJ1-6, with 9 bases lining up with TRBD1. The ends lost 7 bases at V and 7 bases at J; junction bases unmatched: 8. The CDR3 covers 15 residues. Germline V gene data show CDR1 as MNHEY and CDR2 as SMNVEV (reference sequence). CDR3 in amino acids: CASTPLGQGNSPLHF. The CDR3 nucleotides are TGTGCCAGCACCCCCCTCGGACAGGGGAATTCACCCCTCCACTTT.

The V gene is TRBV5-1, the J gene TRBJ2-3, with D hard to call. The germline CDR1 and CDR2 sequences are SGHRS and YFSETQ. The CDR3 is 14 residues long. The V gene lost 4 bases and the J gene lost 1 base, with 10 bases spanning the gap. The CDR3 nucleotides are TGCGCCAGCAGCGCCGACTCAGGCACAGATACGCAGTATTTT. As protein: CASSADSGTDTQYF.

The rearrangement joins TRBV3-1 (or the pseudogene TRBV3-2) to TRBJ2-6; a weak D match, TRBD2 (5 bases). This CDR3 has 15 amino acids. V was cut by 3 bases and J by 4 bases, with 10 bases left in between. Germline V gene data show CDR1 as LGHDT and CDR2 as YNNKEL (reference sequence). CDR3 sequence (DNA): TGTGCCAGCAGCCATCGGGGTACGGGGGCCAACGTCCTGACTTTC. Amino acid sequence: CASSHRGTGANVLTF.

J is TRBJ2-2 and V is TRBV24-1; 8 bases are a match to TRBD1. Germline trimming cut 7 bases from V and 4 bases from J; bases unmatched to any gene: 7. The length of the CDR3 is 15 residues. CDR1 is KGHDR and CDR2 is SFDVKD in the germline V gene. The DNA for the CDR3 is TGTGCCACCAGGGGGACAGGAGGGTTCACCGGGGAGCTGTTTTTT. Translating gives CATRGTGGFTGELFF.

CDR3 bases: TGTGCCAGCAGCCTGGCGTTAGGGGCTAATGAAAAACTGTTTTTT. This gives the protein CASSLALGANEKLFF. The chain links TRBV7-9 to TRBJ1-4, with a possible D match to TRBD1 (5 bases). The CDR3 contains 15 residues. Looked up from germline, CDR1 is SEHNR and CDR2 is FQNEAQ (reference sequence). Trimming stripped 5 bases from V and 3 bases from J, with 13 bases between.

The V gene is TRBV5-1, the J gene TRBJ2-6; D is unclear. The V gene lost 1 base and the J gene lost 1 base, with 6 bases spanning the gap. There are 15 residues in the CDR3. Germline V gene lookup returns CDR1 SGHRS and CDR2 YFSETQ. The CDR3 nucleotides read TGCGCCAGCAGCTTGCCAAATTCTGGGGCCAACGTCCTGACTTTC. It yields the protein CASSLPNSGANVLTF.

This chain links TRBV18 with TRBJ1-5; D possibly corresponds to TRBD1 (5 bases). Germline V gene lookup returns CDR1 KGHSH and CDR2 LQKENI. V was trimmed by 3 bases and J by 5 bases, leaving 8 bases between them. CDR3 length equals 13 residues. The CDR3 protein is CASSPLQDQPQHF. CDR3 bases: TGTGCCAGCTCACCCCTACAGGATCAGCCCCAGCATTTT.

CDR3 region: CASSPGQLPNQPQHF. The CDR3 DNA is TGTGCCAGCTCACCCGGACAGCTACCCAATCAGCCCCAGCATTTT. This sequence joins TRBV18 and TRBJ1-5; a weak D match, TRBD1 (6 bases). This CDR3 region has 15 residues. Deletions cut 3 bases from V and 3 bases from J, with 12 bases between. Germline CDR1 and CDR2: KGHSH and LQKENI.

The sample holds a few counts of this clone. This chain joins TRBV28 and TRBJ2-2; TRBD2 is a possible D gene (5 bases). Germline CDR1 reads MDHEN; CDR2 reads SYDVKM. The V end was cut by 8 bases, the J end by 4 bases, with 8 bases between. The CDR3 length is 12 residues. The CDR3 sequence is CASSGITGELFF. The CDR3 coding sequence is TGTGCCAGCTCCGGGATCACCGGGGAGCTGTTTTTT. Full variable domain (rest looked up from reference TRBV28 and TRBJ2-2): DVKVTQSSRYLVKRTGEKVFLECVQDMDHENMFWYRQDPGLGLRLIYFSYDVKMKEKGDIPEGYSVSREKKERFSLILESASTNQTSMYLCASSGITGELFFGEGSRLTVL.

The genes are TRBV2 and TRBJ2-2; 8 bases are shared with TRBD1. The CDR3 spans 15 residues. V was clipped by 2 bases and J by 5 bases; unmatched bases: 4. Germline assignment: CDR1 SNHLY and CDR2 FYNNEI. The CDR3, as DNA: TGTGCCAGCAGTGAATGGACAGGGAGTACCGGGGAGCTGTTTTTT. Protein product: CASSEWTGSTGELFF.

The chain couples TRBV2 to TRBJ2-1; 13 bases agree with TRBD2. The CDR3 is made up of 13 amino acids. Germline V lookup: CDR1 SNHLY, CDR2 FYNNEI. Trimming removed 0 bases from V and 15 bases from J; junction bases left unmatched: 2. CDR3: CASSEAGLAGTFF. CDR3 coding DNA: TGTGCCAGCAGTGAAGCGGGACTAGCGGGAACGTTCTTC.

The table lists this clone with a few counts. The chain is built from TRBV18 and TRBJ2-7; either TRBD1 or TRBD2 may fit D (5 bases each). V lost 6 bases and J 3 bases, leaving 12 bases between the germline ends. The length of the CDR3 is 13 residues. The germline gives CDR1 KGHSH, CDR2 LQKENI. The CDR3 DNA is TGTGCCAGCTCGGTCGGGGCAGACTACGAGCAGTACTTC. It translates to CASSVGADYEQYF.

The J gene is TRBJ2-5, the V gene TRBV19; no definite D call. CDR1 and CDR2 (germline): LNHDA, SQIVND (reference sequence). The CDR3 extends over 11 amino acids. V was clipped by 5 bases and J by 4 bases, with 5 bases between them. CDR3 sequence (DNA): TGTGCCAGTAGTTTCCGAGAGACCCAGTACTTC. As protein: CASSFRETQYF.

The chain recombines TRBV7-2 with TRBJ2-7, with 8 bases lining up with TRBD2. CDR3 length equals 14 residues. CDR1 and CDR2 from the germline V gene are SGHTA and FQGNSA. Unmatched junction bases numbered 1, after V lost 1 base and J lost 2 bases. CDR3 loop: CASSLGAGAYEQYF. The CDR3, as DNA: TGTGCCAGCAGCTTAGGAGCGGGAGCCTACGAGCAGTACTTC.

CDR3 DNA sequence: TGTGCCAGCAGCCAAGGGCTAGCGGGAGGTTACGAGCAGTACTTC. This translates into CASSQGLAGGYEQYF. V and J are TRBV3-1 (or the pseudogene TRBV3-2) and TRBJ2-7; 11 bases agree with TRBD2. J lost 4 bases, V lost 1 base, and 3 bases had no gene match. This CDR3 has 15 residues. Germline V CDR1 and CDR2: LGHDT, YNNKEL (reference sequence).

The CDR3 bases are TGTGCCAGCAGCTTAGCCTCTGGCGACGTTACGCAGTATTTT. Protein product: CASSLASGDVTQYF. The chain employs TRBV7-3 and TRBJ2-3; D gene uncertain. Germline V gene sequence: CDR1 SGHTA, CDR2 FQGTGA. The CDR3 covers 14 residues. Trimming stripped 2 bases from V and 8 bases from J, with 14 bases between.

The CDR3 region is CATTDREGVPNEKLFF. Here the CDR3 DNA reads TGTGCCACCACCGACAGGGAGGGAGTTCCTAATGAAAAACTGTTTTTT. This sequence joins TRBV24-1 and TRBJ1-4; 7 bases match TRBD1. Germline V gene lookup returns CDR1 KGHDR and CDR2 SFDVKD. V lost 8 bases, J lost 3 bases, and 11 bases stayed unmatched. There are 16 residues in the CDR3.

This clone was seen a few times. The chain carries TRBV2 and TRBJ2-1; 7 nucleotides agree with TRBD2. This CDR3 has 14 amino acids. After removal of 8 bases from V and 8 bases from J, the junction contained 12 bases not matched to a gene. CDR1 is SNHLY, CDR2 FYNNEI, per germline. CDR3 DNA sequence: TGTGCCAGCCGCTTTGGGCGGGAGTTCGATGAGCAGTTCTTC. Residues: CASRFGREFDEQFF.

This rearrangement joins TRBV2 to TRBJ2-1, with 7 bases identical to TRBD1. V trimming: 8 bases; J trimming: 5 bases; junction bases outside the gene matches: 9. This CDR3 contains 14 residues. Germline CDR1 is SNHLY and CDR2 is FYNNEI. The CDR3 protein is CASSDRDRNNEQFF. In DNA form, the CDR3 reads TGTGCCAGCTCCGACCGGGACAGAAACAATGAGCAGTTCTTC.